The 13 T cell receptor beta chains below all came from one sample that was sequenced in a study of blood T cell repertoires in COVID-19. Sequencing used immunoSEQ multiplex PCR; TCRdb keeps in-frame clones, though not all of them. The sample records about 220,000 clones, 82% being singletons. The specimen was peripheral blood. Receptors were obtained from a woman in her 70s with COVID-19, enrolled during active disease.

By proportion, this clone is medium-sized. This chain connects TRBV15 to TRBJ2-3, with D possibly TRBD2 on 6 matching bases. The V end was cut by 0 bases, the J end by 4 bases, with 17 bases between. Germline CDR1 reads LNHNV; CDR2 reads YYDKDF (reference sequence). The CDR3 length is 17 residues. CDR3 nucleotide sequence: TGTGCCACCAGCAGAGATCGGGCGGGACCTTCCGCAGATACGCAGTATTTT. This sequence encodes CATSRDRAGPSADTQYF.

The V call is TRBV10-2, the J call TRBJ1-2; D not certain. Germline loops: CDR1 WSHSY, CDR2 SAAADI. The CDR3 is made up of 14 amino acids. The V end was cut by 0 bases, the J end by 4 bases, with 9 bases between. In nucleotides, the CDR3 is TGCGCCAGCAGTGAGTCACCAGAAATCTATGGCTACACCTTC. This sequence encodes CASSESPEIYGYTF.

The V gene is TRBV5-5, the J gene TRBJ1-1, with TRBD1 identical over 7 bases. V shed 2 bases and J 3 bases; nucleotides not matched to a gene: 7. There are 15 residues in the CDR3. Germline loops: CDR1 SGHKS, CDR2 YYEKEE (reference sequence). CDR3 DNA: TGTGCCAGCAGCTTTGTTGACAGGGTGGACACTGAAGCTTTCTTT. Residues: CASSFVDRVDTEAFF.

The rearrangement uses TRBV18 and TRBJ2-7; 13 bases fit TRBD2. Unmatched junction bases numbered 4, after V lost 3 bases and J lost 5 bases. This CDR3 is built from 15 residues. Germline V gene data show CDR1 as KGHSH and CDR2 as LQKENI. In nucleotides, the CDR3 is TGTGCCAGCTCACCTGGACTAGCGGGAGATAACGAGCAGTACTTC. Translating it yields CASSPGLAGDNEQYF.

This chain joins TRBV5-1 and TRBJ1-1; TRBD1 is a possible D gene (6 bases). The germline V gene encodes CDR1 SGHRS and CDR2 YFSETQ. This CDR3 region has 19 residues. Deletions cut 0 bases from V and 0 bases from J, with 21 bases between. CDR3 DNA: TGCGCCAGCAGCTTGGACAAACAACAGGGATGGGGGATGAACACTGAAGCTTTCTTT. Protein product: CASSLDKQQGWGMNTEAFF.

The chain uses TRBV7-6 and TRBJ2-2, with D maybe TRBD2 (6 bases). This CDR3 comprises 15 residues. Germline CDR1 reads SGHVS; CDR2 reads FNYEAQ. V dropped 5 bases and J dropped 4 bases, with 14 bases sitting between them. The CDR3 DNA is TGTGCCAGCAGCAGACTAGGGGCGGGCACCGGGGAGCTGTTTTTT. It codes for CASSRLGAGTGELFF.

The CDR3 DNA sequence: TGTGCCAGCAGTGACTCGAGCAGGGGGAATGAAAAACTGTTTTTT. As protein: CASSDSSRGNEKLFF. This rearrangement joins TRBV6-4 to TRBJ1-4, with 7 bases lining up with TRBD1. Germline CDR1 is MRHNA and CDR2 is SNTAGT. V shed 0 bases and J 5 bases; nucleotides not matched to a gene: 3. This CDR3 has 15 residues.

The chain uses TRBV6-6 and TRBJ2-7; 8 bases are a match to TRBD2. The CDR3 is made up of 15 amino acids. V dropped 7 bases and J dropped 3; count of bases not matched to a gene: 11. Germline assignment: CDR1 MNHNY and CDR2 SVGAGI (reference sequence). CDR3 loop: CASTAGAGGYYEQYF. CDR3 nucleotides: TGTGCCAGCACCGCGGGGGCGGGAGGATACTACGAGCAGTACTTC.

In this sample, this clone turned up a few times. The rearrangement joins TRBV7-2 to TRBJ2-7, with 8 bases matching TRBD2. Germline-derived CDR1 and CDR2 are SGHTA and FQGNSA. Trimming removed 2 bases from V and 4 bases from J; junction bases left unmatched: 7. This CDR3 is built from 15 residues. As DNA, the CDR3 is TGTGCCAGCAGCTTACAAGCGGGAGAGGAGTACGAGCAGTACTTC. This gives the protein CASSLQAGEEYEQYF.

This rearrangement joins TRBV11-2 to TRBJ2-1; D possibly corresponds to TRBD2 (6 bases). V lost 7 bases, J lost 4 bases, and 14 bases lay in between. The CDR3 runs 14 residues. Germline-derived CDR1 and CDR2 are SGHAT and FQNNGV. The CDR3 DNA is TGTGCCAGCAACCCGACTAGTGATTACAATGAGCAGTTCTTC. Protein product: CASNPTSDYNEQFF.

The V gene is TRBV2, the J gene TRBJ1-2, with D maybe TRBD1 (5 bases). This CDR3 contains 14 residues. The V gene's germline CDR1 is SNHLY and CDR2 FYNNEI. Trimming stripped 6 bases from V and 0 bases from J, with 11 bases between. The chain's CDR3 is CASSATVSNYGYTF. The CDR3, as DNA: TGTGCCAGCAGCGCGACAGTTTCTAACTATGGCTACACCTTC.

The table lists this clone with a few counts. The same CDR3 is also encoded by other DNA sequences in this sample. The chain joins TRBV18 to TRBJ1-5; D possibly corresponds to TRBD1 (6 bases). The CDR3 length is 13 residues. Germline CDR1 is KGHSH and CDR2 is LQKENI. V dropped 3 bases and J dropped 4 bases, with 7 bases sitting between them. CDR3 DNA: TGTGCCAGCTCACCGGACAGAAATCAGCCCCAGCATTTT. This codes for CASSPDRNQPQHF.

The V call is TRBV11-1, the J call TRBJ1-3, with D perhaps TRBD1 (6 bases). CDR1 and CDR2 from the germline V gene are SGHAT and FQDESV (reference sequence). Trimming cost V 5 bases and J 2 bases, with 13 bases left between them. CDR3 size: 15 residues. As DNA, the CDR3 is TGTGCCAGCAGCGTAACAGGGAGCGCTGGAAACACCATATATTTT. Translated: CASSVTGSAGNTIYF.